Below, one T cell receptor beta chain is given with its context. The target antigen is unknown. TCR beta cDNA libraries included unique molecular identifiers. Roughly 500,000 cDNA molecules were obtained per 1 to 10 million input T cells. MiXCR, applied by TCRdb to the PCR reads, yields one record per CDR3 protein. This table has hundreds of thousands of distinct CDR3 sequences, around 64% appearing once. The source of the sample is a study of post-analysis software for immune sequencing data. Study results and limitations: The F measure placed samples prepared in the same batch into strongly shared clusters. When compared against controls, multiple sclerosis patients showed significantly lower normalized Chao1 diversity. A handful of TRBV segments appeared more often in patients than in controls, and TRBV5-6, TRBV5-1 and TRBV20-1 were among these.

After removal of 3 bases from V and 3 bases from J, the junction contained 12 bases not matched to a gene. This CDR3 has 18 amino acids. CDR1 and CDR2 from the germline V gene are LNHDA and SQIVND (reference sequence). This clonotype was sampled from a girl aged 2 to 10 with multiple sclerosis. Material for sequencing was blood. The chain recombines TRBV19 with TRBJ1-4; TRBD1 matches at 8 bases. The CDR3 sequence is CASSIMAGGREANEKLFF. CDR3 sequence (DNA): TGTGCCAGTAGTATTATGGCAGGGGGCAGAGAAGCTAATGAAAAACTGTTTTTT.